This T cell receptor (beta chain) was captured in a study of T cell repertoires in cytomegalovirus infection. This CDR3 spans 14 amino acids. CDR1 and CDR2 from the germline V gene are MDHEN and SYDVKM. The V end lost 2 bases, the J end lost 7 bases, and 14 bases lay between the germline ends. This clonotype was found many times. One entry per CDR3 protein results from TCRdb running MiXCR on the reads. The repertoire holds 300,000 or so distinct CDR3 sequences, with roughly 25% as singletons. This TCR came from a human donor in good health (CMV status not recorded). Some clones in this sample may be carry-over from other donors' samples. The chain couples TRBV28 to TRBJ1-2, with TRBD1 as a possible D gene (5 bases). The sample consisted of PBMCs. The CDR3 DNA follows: TGTGCCAGCAGTTTAGCCCTCATGACAGTTGGCTACACCTTC. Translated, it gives CASSLALMTVGYTF.